The 32 T cell receptor beta chains listed next were all sequenced from one sample in a study of blood T cells in healthy people across ages. Primed by a sample-barcoded 5' primer and a J-beta primer mix, a second PCR proceeded for about 6 to 12 cycles. TCRdb re-derived calls from the 5' RACE reads in MiXCR, one entry per CDR3 protein. Among more than 650,000 distinct CDR3 sequences listed, over 20% were seen once. The sample comprised blood. These receptor sequences come from a man aged 65 to 79 in good health.

This clonotype occurred a few times. The chain's CDR3 is CASSFGGGFSNSNQPQHF. CDR3 sequence (DNA): TGTGCCAGCAGTTTTGGTGGTGGCTTCTCGAATAGCAATCAGCCCCAGCATTTT. The V gene is TRBV12-3 or TRBV12-4, the J gene TRBJ1-5, with no clear D. Trimming cost V 3 bases and J 0 bases, with 18 bases left between them. This CDR3 is 18 amino acids long.

This clonotype showed up just a few times. The chain combines TRBV12-3 or TRBV12-4 with TRBJ2-7; D might be TRBD1 or TRBD2, each matching 5 bases. V was trimmed by 7 bases and J by 6 bases, leaving 25 bases between them. This CDR3 comprises 16 residues. Written as DNA, the CDR3 is TGTGCCAGCACCCCGGGGCGGTTAAAACCCTGGGGCGAGCAGTACTTC. Protein product: CASTPGRLKPWGEQYF.

This clonotype was found a few times. The chain carries TRBV20-1 and TRBJ1-1, with 7 bases lining up with TRBD1. The CDR3 covers 11 residues. Per germline, CDR1 DFQATT and CDR2 SNEGSKA (reference sequence). The DNA of the CDR3 is TGCAGCACAGGGGATAACACTGAAGCTTTCTTT. Translated, it gives CSTGDNTEAFF.

In its sample, this clonotype was seen a few times. The V call is TRBV6-5, the J call TRBJ2-3; TRBD1 matches 8 bases. Per germline, CDR1 MNHEY and CDR2 SVGAGI. This CDR3 is built from 16 residues. Trimming removed 0 bases from V and 2 bases from J; junction bases left unmatched: 4. The CDR3 DNA reads TGTGCCAGCAGTTACTCTTGGACAGGGAACACAGATACGCAGTATTTT. Its translation: CASSYSWTGNTDTQYF.

This chain joins TRBV20-1 and TRBJ1-4; no definite D call. The CDR3 is 10 amino acids. The V end was cut by 6 bases, the J end by 12 bases, with 11 bases between. Germline CDR1 is DFQATT and CDR2 is SNEGSKA (reference sequence). In DNA form, the CDR3 reads TGCAGTGCCAGAACCCGTGAACTGTTTTTT. It encodes CSARTRELFF.

A few counts support this clonotype. The V gene is TRBV6-2 or TRBV6-3, the J gene TRBJ2-1; 7 positions match TRBD2. The DNA end is more similar to TRBJ2-7, so the J call may be wrong. This CDR3 contains 14 residues. The germline V gene has CDR1 MNHEY and CDR2 SVGEGT. The CDR3 reads CASRPSGVAYEQYF. The CDR3, as DNA: TGTGCCAGCAGACCCAGCGGGGTAGCCTACGAGCAGTACTTC.

This clonotype appeared a few times. V gene TRBV20-1 combines with J gene TRBJ1-1; 8 nucleotides match TRBD1. The CDR3 is made up of 14 amino acids. V lost 0 bases to trimming and J lost 4 bases; unmatched junction nucleotides: 4. CDR1 DFQATT and CDR2 SNEGSKA come from the germline V gene (reference sequence). The CDR3, as DNA: TGCAGTGCTAGAGATCCAGGGGGCGGCACTGAAGCTTTCTTT. It encodes CSARDPGGGTEAFF.

The chain joins TRBV3-1 to TRBJ2-2; a possible D gene is TRBD2 (6 bases). Germline V gene lookup returns CDR1 LGHDT and CDR2 YNNKEL (reference sequence). The V gene lost 1 base and the J gene lost 7 bases, with 16 bases spanning the gap. The CDR3 is 16 residues long. The CDR3 sequence: CASSQGHRAGGGELFF. DNA for the CDR3: TGTGCCAGCAGCCAAGGTCATCGAGCGGGTGGCGGGGAGCTGTTTTTT.

This clonotype has just a few counts. The chain employs TRBV6-6 and TRBJ1-4; 10 positions agree with TRBD1. Germline CDR1 reads MNHNY; CDR2 reads SVGAGI (reference sequence). This CDR3 spans 15 amino acids. V was clipped by 8 bases and J by 5 bases; unmatched bases: 8. CDR3 amino acids: CASRLTTGGNEKLFF. CDR3 coding DNA: TGTGCCAGCCGACTCACGACAGGGGGCAATGAAAAACTGTTTTTT.

The chain couples TRBV7-9 to TRBJ2-1; 9 nucleotides match TRBD2. J gave up 2 bases and V 0 bases, and 2 bases lay outside the gene matches. The CDR3 spans 16 residues. The germline V gene encodes CDR1 SEHNR and CDR2 FQNEAQ (reference sequence). The CDR3 here is CASSLALAGAYNEQFF. CDR3 DNA sequence: TGTGCCAGCAGCTTAGCGTTAGCGGGAGCCTACAATGAGCAGTTCTTC.

CDR3 region: CASSWGGLATSYNEQFF. CDR3 coding DNA: TGCGCCAGCAGCTGGGGGGGTCTAGCTACTTCCTACAATGAGCAGTTCTTC. The gene calls are TRBV5-1 and TRBJ2-1; 7 positions match TRBD2. The V and J ends lost 3 bases and 1 base, in that order; junction bases with no gene match: 10. CDR1 and CDR2 from the germline V gene are SGHRS and YFSETQ. The CDR3 is 17 amino acids.

The chain combines TRBV5-1 with TRBJ1-2, with no clear D. Germline CDR1 reads SGHRS; CDR2 reads YFSETQ. CDR3 length: 14 amino acids. Trimming stripped 4 bases from V and 0 bases from J, with 10 bases between. CDR3 protein: CASSLTQTNYGYTF. The DNA for the CDR3 is TGCGCCAGCAGCCTGACACAGACTAACTATGGCTACACCTTC.

This clonotype showed up just a few times. This chain uses TRBV12-3 or TRBV12-4 with TRBJ1-1; perhaps TRBD1 as D (5 bases). V lost 0 bases to trimming and J lost 2 bases, with 13 bases between them. The CDR3 sequence is 16 residues long. The CDR3 nucleotides are TGTGCCAGCAGTTTAGCGCGGAAGACAGCCAACACTGAAGCTTTCTTT. It is translated as CASSLARKTANTEAFF.

The CDR3 nucleotides read TGTGCCAGCAGCTTGGTGGGGGTTAAGGATTTCGAGCAGTACTTC. This sequence encodes CASSLVGVKDFEQYF. This chain joins TRBV5-5 and TRBJ2-5; either TRBD1 or TRBD2 may fit D (5 bases each). The last part of the DNA fits TRBJ2-7 better; the J call may be wrong. The CDR3 runs to 15 residues. Germline CDR1 is SGHKS and CDR2 is YYEKEE (reference sequence).

The chain combines TRBV15 with TRBJ1-4; 9 bases are shared with TRBD1. Germline CDR1 reads LNHNV; CDR2 reads YYDKDF (reference sequence). The CDR3 length is 14 residues. The ends lost 6 bases at V and 8 bases at J; junction bases unmatched: 7. CDR3 sequence: CATSLGQGREKLFF. The DNA of the CDR3 is TGTGCCACCAGTCTGGGACAGGGACGGGAAAAACTGTTTTTT.

This clonotype has only a few counts. The chain recombines TRBV3-1 with TRBJ2-7; D is ambiguous. The CDR3 spans 13 residues. The V end was cut by 3 bases, the J end by 2 bases, with 8 bases between. Germline V gives CDR1 LGHDT, CDR2 YNNKEL (reference sequence). CDR3 DNA: TGTGCCAGCAGCCAGGGTGCACCCTACGAGCAGTACTTC. This sequence encodes CASSQGAPYEQYF.

The chain is built from TRBV5-1 and TRBJ2-5; TRBD2 aligns across 11 bases. The tail of the sequence fits TRBJ2-1 better, so the J call may be wrong. The CDR3 sequence is 14 residues long. The germline V gene has CDR1 SGHRS and CDR2 YFSETQ. Here the CDR3 DNA reads TGCGCCAGCAGGTCCGGGACTAGCGGCTTTGGGCAGTTCTTC. Its protein is CASRSGTSGFGQFF.

V gene TRBV30 combines with J gene TRBJ2-3, with a tentative D call TRBD2 (6 bases). The V gene's germline CDR1 is GTSNPN and CDR2 SVGIG (reference sequence). The CDR3 has 12 amino acids. Trimming removed 4 bases from V and 9 bases from J, with 14 bases in between. Here the CDR3 reads CAWTFARGTQYF. The CDR3 nucleotides are TGTGCCTGGACTTTCGCGCGGGGAACGCAGTATTTT.

The rearrangement joins TRBV6-5 to TRBJ1-1, with TRBD1 as a possible D gene (6 bases). Trimming stripped 0 bases from V and 4 bases from J, with 9 bases between. CDR1 is MNHEY, CDR2 SVGAGI, per germline. CDR3 length: 14 amino acids. CDR3 protein: CASSYSRGATEAFF. CDR3 bases: TGTGCCAGCAGTTACTCGAGGGGGGCCACTGAAGCTTTCTTT.

The chain links TRBV7-6 to TRBJ2-3; D possibly corresponds to TRBD2 (7 bases). This CDR3 is 16 amino acids long. CDR1 is SGHVS, CDR2 FNYEAQ, per germline. V was shortened by 2 bases and J by 4 bases, with 16 bases between the two germline ends. The CDR3 DNA is TGTGCCAGCAGCTTAAAGGGGGGGGGTTTTGCAGATACGCAGTATTTT. Translating gives CASSLKGGGFADTQYF.

This clonotype appeared a few times. V usage is TRBV9 and J usage is TRBJ1-3; D is uncertain. With 3 bases removed from V and 3 bases from J, the gap between germline ends came to 13 bases. This CDR3 contains 15 residues. Germline lookup yields CDR1 SGDLS and CDR2 YYNGEE. The CDR3 sequence: CASSASRGLGNTIYF. In DNA, the CDR3 is TGTGCCAGCAGCGCATCACGCGGGCTTGGAAACACCATATATTTT.

The chain couples TRBV6-2 or TRBV6-3 to TRBJ1-4, with D uncertain. Trimming removed 7 bases at V and 5 bases at J, with 23 bases between. The CDR3 is 17 residues long. CDR1 is MNHEY and CDR2 is SVGEGT in the germline V gene. CDR3 region: CASINCDTPKKNEKLFF. The CDR3 DNA is TGTGCCAGCATAAATTGTGACACTCCAAAGAAAAATGAAAAACTGTTTTTT.

This clonotype was found a few times. The gene calls are TRBV12-3 or TRBV12-4 and TRBJ2-4; D might be TRBD1 (6 bases). The CDR3 sequence is 14 residues long. V was trimmed by 5 bases and J by 1 base, leaving 9 bases between them. Here the CDR3 DNA reads TGTGCCAGCAGTCAGGGGAAGGCCAAAAACATTCAGTACTTC. It is translated as CASSQGKAKNIQYF.

V usage is TRBV9 and J usage is TRBJ2-5, with D hard to call. Trimming took 1 base from V and 0 from J, leaving 13 bases between them. The length of the CDR3 is 16 residues. Germline V gene sequence: CDR1 SGDLS, CDR2 YYNGEE. In nucleotides, the CDR3 is TGTGCCAGCAGCGTAAGCCCCCACGGTAACCAAGAGACCCAGTACTTC. It translates to CASSVSPHGNQETQYF.

This clonotype has more than one count but fewer than ten. This sequence joins TRBV7-8 and TRBJ2-1; D possibly uses TRBD1 or TRBD2 (8 bases each). CDR3 size: 17 residues. CDR1 is SGHVS and CDR2 is FQNEAQ in the germline V gene. V shed 7 bases and J shed 0 bases, with 19 bases lying between them. CDR3 nucleotides: TGTGCCAGCAATCACAGGGGGAGCGGGAGCTCCTACAATGAGCAGTTCTTC. Its protein product is CASNHRGSGSSYNEQFF.

The CDR3 sequence is CASSRPDRVDTDTQYF. The CDR3 region has the DNA TGCGCCAGCAGCCGACCAGACAGGGTCGACACAGATACGCAGTATTTT. V gene TRBV4-1 combines with J gene TRBJ2-3; 7 nucleotides line up with TRBD1. The CDR3 contains 16 residues. J lost 2 bases, V lost 4 bases, and 9 bases had no gene match. CDR1 and CDR2 from the germline V gene are MGHRA and YSYEKL.

This clonotype was observed once. This CDR3 is CSAAQKRGAYEQYF. The CDR3 bases are TGCAGTGCTGCGCAAAAGCGGGGGGCCTACGAGCAGTACTTC. The chain uses TRBV20-1 and TRBJ2-7; TRBD2 agrees at 9 bases. The CDR3 length is 14 residues. V gave up 5 bases and J gave up 2 bases; unmatched junction bases: 7. Germline CDR1 reads DFQATT; CDR2 reads SNEGSKA (reference sequence).

This clonotype has just a few counts. The chain employs TRBV7-2 and TRBJ1-5; no reliable D call. CDR3 length: 15 amino acids. Germline V gene data show CDR1 as SGHTA and CDR2 as FQGNSA. Trimming left V 0 bases short and J 1 base short, with 7 bases between. The CDR3 sequence: CASSLAGFSNQPQHF. CDR3 DNA: TGTGCCAGCAGCTTAGCTGGGTTCAGCAATCAGCCCCAGCATTTT.

A remark on this clonotype: A much larger clone differs by one base, so this may be a read error. The CDR3 end shows no conserved phenylalanine or tryptophan, and so a read error is likely. The V gene is TRBV12-3 or TRBV12-4, the J gene TRBJ2-1, with 9 bases identical to TRBD1. The J call may be mistaken, given a closer DNA end match to TRBJ2-5. CDR3 length: 14 amino acids. CDR3 in amino acids: CASSLATGGETQYS. As DNA, the CDR3 is TGTGCCAGCAGTTTAGCGACAGGGGGAGAGACCCAGTACTCC.

This clonotype was found a few times. The rearrangement uses TRBV3-1 and TRBJ1-2; D ambiguous. Looked up from germline, CDR1 is LGHDT and CDR2 is YNNKEL (reference sequence). Trimming took 0 bases from V and 6 from J, leaving 2 bases between them. The CDR3 has 11 residues. This CDR3 is CASSQEDGYTF. The CDR3, as DNA: TGTGCCAGCAGCCAAGAAGATGGCTACACCTTC.

The J gene is TRBJ2-5, the V gene TRBV24-1; D gene uncertain. The germline CDR1 and CDR2 sequences are KGHDR and SFDVKD. Trimming took 3 bases from V and 2 from J, leaving 6 bases between them. This CDR3 has 13 residues. Here the CDR3 reads CATSDTAQETQYF. The CDR3 region has the DNA TGTGCCACCAGTGATACAGCACAAGAGACCCAGTACTTC.

This clonotype was counted a single time. The chain links TRBV3-1 to TRBJ1-2; D ambiguous. Trimming left V 1 base short and J 3 bases short, with 6 bases between. The germline V gene has CDR1 LGHDT and CDR2 YNNKEL (reference sequence). The CDR3 consists of 13 residues. The chain's CDR3 is CASSQAGDYGYTF. The CDR3 DNA is TGTGCCAGCAGCCAAGCCGGAGACTATGGCTACACCTTC.